The subject of this entry is one T cell receptor (beta chain). Its antigen is not known. CDR1 is SQVTM, CDR2 ANQGSEA, per germline. This CDR3 spans 13 amino acids. The V segment lost 6 bases and the J segment 0 bases; nucleotides outside the gene matches: 2. From the 5' RACE reads, TCRdb called clonotypes with MiXCR, one entry per CDR3 protein. The table shows about 1.7 million distinct CDR3 sequences, with around 33% occurring only once. The sample originates from a study of identical twins. Study results and limitations: Cord blood beta clonotypes that were abundant carried fewer insertions, and memory repertoires showed no such trend. Rather than following the same donors, the conclusions depended on cross-sectional statistical analysis.

The sequenced sample consisted of cord blood. This TCR derives from a newborn girl in good health. The chain has TRBV29-1 and TRBJ1-1; 9 nucleotides align to TRBD1. The CDR3, as DNA: TGCAGCGTGACAGGGGGAGTGAACACTGAAGCTTTCTTT. Translated: CSVTGGVNTEAFF. Based on the CDR3 plus reference TRBV29-1 and TRBJ1-1, the full variable domain is SAVISQKPSRDICQRGTSLTIQCQVDSQVTMMFWYRQQPGQSLTLIATANQGSEATYESGFVIDKFPISRPNLTFSTLTVSNMSPEDSSIYLCSVTGGVNTEAFFGQGTRLTVV.